These 30 T cell receptor beta chains originate from one sample sequenced in a study of post-analysis software for immune sequencing data. Study-level points and caveats: TRBV5-6, TRBV5-1 and TRBV20-1 belonged to a set of roughly 5 TRBV segments that were more frequent in patients than controls.

TCR beta libraries were prepared from cDNA with unique molecular identifiers. TCRdb re-called the PCR reads with MiXCR, one entry per CDR3 protein. The top ten hold 4% to 5.5% of the sample, which has about 820,000 distinct CDR3 sequences, under 70% seen once. These receptors' targets are unknown. The source material was blood. Receptors were obtained from a girl aged 5 to 17 with multiple sclerosis.

This clonotype has a single count. Germline and junction disagree at one end, which may indicate a read error. This chain connects TRBV5-1 to TRBJ1-2; TRBD1 aligns across 8 bases. This CDR3 comprises 16 residues. Germline CDR1 is SGHRS and CDR2 is YFSETQ. CDR3 sequence reads: CANSLTDRATNYGYTF. CDR3 nucleotides: TGCGCCAACAGCTTGACGGACAGGGCAACTAACTATGGCTACACCTTC. The full variable domain, completed using reference TRBV5-1 and TRBJ1-2, is KAGVTQTPRYLIKTRGQQVTLSCSPISGHRSVSWYQQTPGQGLQFLFEYFSETQRNKGNFPGRFSGRQFSNSRSEMNVSTLELGDSALYLCANSLTDRATNYGYTFGSGTRLTVV.

This chain uses TRBV7-2 with TRBJ2-4; D gene uncertain. The J call may be in error: the DNA end matches TRBJ2-7 better. The germline gives CDR1 SGHTA, CDR2 FQGNSA. This CDR3 has 14 residues. The chain's CDR3 is CASSLARASSEQYF. Written as DNA, the CDR3 is TGTGCCAGCAGCTTGGCCCGGGCCTCAAGCGAGCAGTACTTC.

In DNA, the CDR3 is TGTGCCAGCAGCCAAGGACTAGCGGGACTCTCCTACGAGCAGTACTTC. It translates to CASSQGLAGLSYEQYF. The chain couples TRBV4-2 to TRBJ2-5, with 11 bases aligning to TRBD2. The end of the DNA aligns better with TRBJ2-7, so the J call may be wrong. The CDR3 sequence is 16 residues long. The germline CDR1 and CDR2 sequences are LGHNA and YNFKEQ.

The V and J genes are TRBV5-6 and TRBJ2-5; unclear D gene. Germline V gene sequence: CDR1 SGHDT, CDR2 YYEEEE. This CDR3 comprises 11 residues. V was cut by 5 bases and J by 5 bases, with 7 bases left in between. The CDR3 is CASSQFETQYF. The CDR3 DNA sequence: TGTGCCAGCAGTCAGTTCGAGACCCAGTACTTC.

The chain joins TRBV7-9 to TRBJ2-1; D call uncertain. Trimming removed 1 base from V and 5 bases from J, with 15 bases in between. The CDR3 spans 16 residues. Germline lookup yields CDR1 SEHNR and CDR2 FQNEAQ (reference sequence). The CDR3 DNA reads as TGTGCCAGCAGCTTAGTCTCGGGTCGGCAGAACAATGAGCAGTTCTTC. This sequence encodes CASSLVSGRQNNEQFF.

This clonotype turned up a few times. The chain carries TRBV4-1 and TRBJ2-1; 10 bases are shared with TRBD2. With 8 bases clipped from V and 8 bases from J, the junction kept 15 bases outside the gene matches. This CDR3 is built from 16 residues. The germline CDR1 and CDR2 sequences are MGHRA and YSYEKL. CDR3 region: CASRGAGGHSVDEQFF. CDR3 sequence (DNA): TGCGCCAGCCGGGGAGCGGGAGGGCATTCGGTGGATGAGCAGTTCTTC.

The CDR3 nucleotides are TGTGCCAGCAGCTGCGGGACGCTAGCGGAGACCCAGTACTTC. It specifies CASSCGTLAETQYF. V is TRBV7-2 and J is TRBJ2-4; tentatively, D is TRBD2 (6 bases). Near its end, the DNA agrees better with TRBJ2-5, so the J call may be wrong. Looked up from germline, CDR1 is SGHTA and CDR2 is FQGNSA. CDR3 length: 14 residues.

There are a few counts of this clonotype. The V call is TRBV20-1, the J call TRBJ2-5; D may be TRBD2 (5 bases). CDR1 is DFQATT, CDR2 SNEGSKA, per germline (reference sequence). Deletions cut 6 bases from V and 2 bases from J, with 16 bases between. This CDR3 is built from 14 residues. CDR3 amino acids: CSATGSTSQETQYF. Written as DNA, the CDR3 is TGCAGTGCCACGGGATCGACGAGTCAAGAGACCCAGTACTTC.

J is TRBJ2-5 and V is TRBV20-1; D not resolved. The CDR3 covers 17 residues. CDR1 is DFQATT and CDR2 is SNEGSKA in the germline V gene (reference sequence). Trimming pared 3 bases from V and 4 bases from J, leaving 24 bases between. The CDR3 here is CSASGPIEDHPGETQYF. In DNA form, the CDR3 reads TGCAGTGCTAGCGGACCTATCGAAGACCATCCCGGAGAGACCCAGTACTTC.

This chain uses TRBV29-1 with TRBJ2-7, with a weak D call TRBD2 (5 bases). The V gene's germline CDR1 is SQVTM and CDR2 ANQGSEA. V lost 3 bases to trimming and J lost 7 bases, with 16 bases between them. CDR3 length: 13 residues. The CDR3 sequence is CSVDLGMTGEQYF. The CDR3 region has the DNA TGCAGCGTTGACTTGGGGATGACGGGAGAGCAGTACTTC.

The CDR3 spells CASSPGVATEAFF. The DNA of the CDR3 is TGCGCCAGCAGCCCGGGGGTGGCCACTGAAGCTTTCTTT. The V gene is TRBV5-1, the J gene TRBJ1-1; possible D gene TRBD1, 5 bases. V lost 4 bases, J lost 4 bases, and 11 bases lay in between. From germline, CDR1 is SGHRS and CDR2 YFSETQ. The CDR3 is 13 residues long.

The sample holds a few counts of this clonotype. V and J are TRBV4-1 and TRBJ2-3; 9 bases align to TRBD2. There are 15 residues in the CDR3. Germline CDR1 reads MGHRA; CDR2 reads YSYEKL. V lost 1 base, J lost 6 bases, and 5 bases stayed unmatched. The CDR3 reads CASSQVGTSPDTQYF. CDR3 sequence (DNA): TGCGCCAGCAGCCAAGTCGGGACTAGCCCGGATACGCAGTATTTT.

The chain combines TRBV29-1 with TRBJ2-1, with D possibly called TRBD1 or TRBD2 (6 bases each). Looked up from germline, CDR1 is SQVTM and CDR2 is ANQGSEA. Trimming took off 3 bases at V and 2 bases at J, with 11 bases between the two ends. The CDR3 has 14 residues. In nucleotides, the CDR3 is TGCAGCGTTGATACGGGGGCAACCTACAATGAGCAGTTCTTC. Protein sequence: CSVDTGATYNEQFF.

The J gene is TRBJ2-7, the V gene TRBV15; 7 bases fit TRBD1. The germline V gene encodes CDR1 LNHNV and CDR2 YYDKDF (reference sequence). The CDR3 has 14 residues. V lost 7 bases and J lost 0; bases outside the gene matches: 6. The CDR3, as DNA: TGTGCCACCACGAACCGGGACAGCTCCTACGAGCAGTACTTC. It encodes CATTNRDSSYEQYF.

This chain connects TRBV20-1 to TRBJ2-5; D unclear. This CDR3 is 12 amino acids long. In germline, CDR1 is DFQATT, CDR2 SNEGSKA (reference sequence). Trimming took off 2 bases at V and 2 bases at J, with 6 bases between the two ends. In DNA form, the CDR3 reads TGCAGTGCTAGACTACCACAAGAGACCCAGTACTTC. Its translation is CSARLPQETQYF.

CDR3 sequence: CASSHLDTEAFF. In DNA, the CDR3 is TGCGCCAGCAGCCATCTTGACACTGAAGCTTTCTTT. The gene calls are TRBV4-1 and TRBJ1-1; D not certain. There are 12 residues in the CDR3. The V end lost 3 bases, the J end lost 3 bases, and 5 bases lay between the germline ends. Germline CDR1 is MGHRA and CDR2 is YSYEKL.

V gene TRBV29-1 combines with J gene TRBJ1-2; D gene uncertain. The length of the CDR3 is 10 residues. With 7 bases removed from V and 8 bases from J, the gap between germline ends came to 11 bases. Germline V gene sequence: CDR1 SQVTM, CDR2 ANQGSEA. In nucleotides, the CDR3 is TGCAGCGGGCTTGGAGTCGGCTACACCTTC. This sequence encodes CSGLGVGYTF.

V gene TRBV29-1 combines with J gene TRBJ2-7, with 8 nucleotides matching TRBD1. With V trimmed by 4 bases and J by 4 bases, 6 bases remained unmatched. CDR3 length equals 13 residues. Looked up from germline, CDR1 is SQVTM and CDR2 is ANQGSEA. In DNA form, the CDR3 reads TGCAGCGTTGTGGGACAGGCGGGGTACGAGCAGTACTTC. It yields the protein CSVVGQAGYEQYF.

This chain links TRBV6-4 with TRBJ2-1; the D is unclear. Germline-derived CDR1 and CDR2 are MRHNA and SNTAGT. V lost 6 bases to trimming and J lost 2 bases, with 14 bases between them. This CDR3 comprises 15 residues. The chain's CDR3 is CASSPVVTTYNEQFF. The CDR3, as DNA: TGTGCCAGCAGCCCTGTGGTGACCACCTACAATGAGCAGTTCTTC.

This clonotype was seen a few times. The chain has TRBV12-3 or TRBV12-4 and TRBJ2-3, with D possibly being TRBD2 (5 bases). Deletions cut 7 bases from V and 2 bases from J, with 25 bases between. The CDR3 runs to 18 residues. Here the CDR3 DNA reads TGTGCCAGCACTCCAGCAGCGGCGCACCCATACAACACAGATACGCAGTATTTT. Protein product: CASTPAAAHPYNTDTQYF.

This clonotype was found many times. V is TRBV12-3 or TRBV12-4 and J is TRBJ2-5, with D uncertain. V lost 3 bases and J 4 bases, leaving 3 bases between the germline ends. The CDR3 totals 11 residues. CDR3 loop: CASSFAETQYF. The CDR3 DNA reads TGTGCCAGCAGTTTCGCAGAGACCCAGTACTTC.

This clonotype was recorded a few times. Here the CDR3 reads CASSLSLPSDGEQFF. Written as DNA, the CDR3 is TGCGCCAGCAGCTTGTCTCTCCCCTCTGACGGTGAGCAGTTCTTC. The J gene is TRBJ2-1, the V gene TRBV5-1; D uncertain. Germline V lookup: CDR1 SGHRS, CDR2 YFSETQ. This CDR3 comprises 15 residues. V was clipped by 1 base and J by 9 bases, with 17 bases between them.

The chain is built from TRBV5-1 and TRBJ2-7, with D tentatively TRBD2 (6 bases). The germline V gene encodes CDR1 SGHRS and CDR2 YFSETQ. Trimming cost V 3 bases and J 2 bases, with 15 bases left between them. The CDR3 is 15 amino acids. Written as DNA, the CDR3 is TGCGCCAGCAGCTCCCCCGAGCGGGTAACCTACGAGCAGTACTTC. It is translated as CASSSPERVTYEQYF.

This clonotype has a handful of counts. The rearrangement links TRBV7-2 to TRBJ2-7; D is unresolved. The germline V and J ends were trimmed by 4 bases and 4 bases, with 8 bases remaining between them. The CDR3 extends over 12 amino acids. CDR1 and CDR2 from the germline V gene are SGHTA and FQGNSA. Here the CDR3 DNA reads TGTGCCAGCAGCTCGACCTTTTACGAGCAGTACTTC. This translates into CASSSTFYEQYF.

This rearrangement joins TRBV20-1 to TRBJ2-7; 7 bases map to TRBD2. This CDR3 has 16 residues. Germline trimming cut 0 bases from V and 7 bases from J; bases unmatched to any gene: 15. CDR1 and CDR2 from the germline V gene are DFQATT and SNEGSKA (reference sequence). This CDR3 is CSARDTRTRTRREQYF. Written as DNA, the CDR3 is TGCAGTGCTAGAGATACTCGGACTAGGACCCGTCGGGAGCAGTACTTC.

With regard to this clonotype: The CDR3 carries no conserved terminal phenylalanine or tryptophan, so it likely arises from a read error. This chain joins TRBV6-5 and TRBJ2-3; 9 bases align to TRBD2. Germline V gene data show CDR1 as MNHEY and CDR2 as SVGAGI. With V trimmed by 10 bases and J by 6 bases, 8 bases remained unmatched. The CDR3 is made up of 13 amino acids. As DNA, the CDR3 is TGTGCCACCGGGGGGACTAGCTGGGATACGCAGTATGTT. Translated, it gives CATGGTSWDTQYV.

This chain connects TRBV25-1 to TRBJ2-3, with TRBD1 matching 7 bases. This CDR3 is 14 amino acids long. Germline CDR1 is MGHDK and CDR2 is SYGVNS. V dropped 6 bases and J dropped 2; count of bases not matched to a gene: 5. The CDR3 protein is CASRSGQITDTQYF. The CDR3 region has the DNA TGTGCCAGCAGGTCGGGACAGATCACAGATACGCAGTATTTT.

The chain combines TRBV4-1 with TRBJ1-2, with a weak D call TRBD1 (5 bases). Germline CDR1 is MGHRA and CDR2 is YSYEKL. The CDR3 runs 16 residues. V was shortened by 4 bases and J by 2 bases, with 17 bases between the two germline ends. CDR3 nucleotide sequence: TGCGCCAGCAGCCCCCCCGGGGCCATAAGGAACTATGGCTACACCTTC. Amino acids: CASSPPGAIRNYGYTF.

The chain couples TRBV20-1 to TRBJ2-4; possible D gene TRBD1, 6 bases. The J call is in doubt because the DNA end fits TRBJ2-7 better. The germline gives CDR1 DFQATT, CDR2 SNEGSKA (reference sequence). The length of the CDR3 is 12 residues. Here the CDR3 DNA reads TGCAGTGCGGTGGACAGTCCCTACGAGCAGTACTTC. Residues: CSAVDSPYEQYF.

This chain links TRBV29-1 with TRBJ2-7; 12 positions agree with TRBD2. The V gene's germline CDR1 is SQVTM and CDR2 ANQGSEA. This CDR3 has 15 amino acids. With 4 bases clipped from V and 3 bases from J, the junction kept 7 bases outside the gene matches. CDR3 in amino acids: CSVGLAGALRYEQYF. The CDR3 bases are TGCAGCGTTGGACTAGCGGGGGCCCTCCGCTACGAGCAGTACTTC.